Listed here are 28 T cell receptor beta chains from one sample, sequenced in a study of blood T cell repertoires in COVID-19. This table comes from immunoSEQ multiplex PCR, and its TCRdb copy is limited to in-frame clones, with some not included. The table includes around 97,000 clones, roughly 90% detected once. Sequencing was done on a sample of peripheral blood. These receptors all stem from an older woman with acute or convalescent COVID-19.

The V call is TRBV11-1, the J call TRBJ2-1, with TRBD2 matching over 13 bases. Losses at the gene ends were 5 bases for V and 10 bases for J; bases not matched to a gene: 2. This CDR3 is built from 13 residues. Germline V gene data show CDR1 as SGHAT and CDR2 as FQDESV (reference sequence). CDR3 nucleotide sequence: TGTGCCAGCAGCACGGGACTAGCGGGAGAGCAGTTCTTC. It is translated as CASSTGLAGEQFF.

The rearrangement links TRBV3-1 (or the pseudogene TRBV3-2) to TRBJ1-4; no reliable D call. CDR3 length equals 15 residues. The germline CDR1 and CDR2 sequences are LGHDT and YNNKEL (reference sequence). V lost 1 base and J 0 bases, leaving 6 bases between the germline ends. DNA of the CDR3: TGTGCCAGCAGCCAAGCCCGAGCAACTAATGAAAAACTGTTTTTT. Residues: CASSQARATNEKLFF.

J is TRBJ1-1 and V is TRBV28, with D hard to call. V lost 6 bases to trimming and J lost 5 bases, with 16 bases between them. CDR1 and CDR2 from the germline V gene are MDHEN and SYDVKM. This CDR3 is 14 amino acids long. CDR3 in amino acids: CASSPLVSGTEAFF. The CDR3 DNA reads TGTGCCAGCAGCCCCCTTGTAAGCGGGACTGAAGCTTTCTTT.

V and J are TRBV18 and TRBJ1-6; no firm D call. Germline CDR1 KGHSH, CDR2 LQKENI. V was pared by 6 bases and J by 2 bases, with 17 bases between. The CDR3 covers 17 residues. This CDR3 is CASSLLERTAYNSPLHF. The DNA for the CDR3 is TGTGCCAGCTCGCTTCTCGAGAGGACTGCCTATAATTCACCCCTCCACTTT. The variable domain in full, with the rest retrieved from reference TRBV18 and TRBJ1-6, is NAGVMQNPRHLVRRRGQEARLRCSPMKGHSHVYWYRQLPEEGLKFMVYLQKENIIDESGMPKERFSAEFPKEGPSILRIQQVVRGDSAAYFCASSLLERTAYNSPLHFGNGTRLTVT.

This clone showed up just a few times. J is TRBJ2-2 and V is TRBV27; 12 nucleotides align to TRBD2. The CDR3 has 16 residues. V gave up 2 bases and J gave up 5 bases; unmatched junction bases: 3. Germline V lookup: CDR1 MNHEY, CDR2 SMNVEV (reference sequence). The CDR3 protein is CASSLRTSGKTGELFF. The CDR3 DNA follows: TGTGCCAGCAGTTTACGGACTAGCGGGAAGACCGGGGAGCTGTTTTTT.

This chain uses TRBV6-5 with TRBJ2-7; 11 bases are a match to TRBD2. The DNA end favors TRBJ2-1, so the J call may be wrong. The CDR3 extends over 15 amino acids. Germline V gives CDR1 MNHEY, CDR2 SVGAGI. The CDR3 loop is CASSRTSGSYNEQFF. Written as DNA, the CDR3 is TGTGCCAGCAGTCGGACTAGCGGGTCCTACAATGAGCAGTTCTTC.

This sequence joins TRBV2 and TRBJ1-5; weak D call: TRBD1 (6 bases). Germline V gives CDR1 SNHLY, CDR2 FYNNEI. Trimming cost V 3 bases and J 6 bases, with 12 bases left between them. The CDR3 spans 14 residues. The CDR3 DNA reads as TGTGCCAGCAGTGAGGCGGGGGGGCTTCAGCCCCAGCATTTT. Amino acid sequence: CASSEAGGLQPQHF.

J is TRBJ2-1 and V is TRBV24-1; 9 nucleotides align to TRBD2. Losses at the gene ends were 4 bases for V and 4 bases for J; bases not matched to a gene: 13. The CDR3 extends over 18 amino acids. Germline V CDR1 and CDR2: KGHDR, SFDVKD. CDR3 residues: CATSDPISSGTGYNEQFF. The CDR3 region has the DNA TGTGCCACCAGTGACCCAATATCTAGCGGGACGGGGTACAATGAGCAGTTCTTC.

The V and J genes are TRBV19 and TRBJ1-5, with 7 bases identical to TRBD1. The V and J ends lost 4 bases and 2 bases, in that order; junction bases with no gene match: 8. The CDR3 loop spans 16 amino acids. From germline, CDR1 is LNHDA and CDR2 SQIVND (reference sequence). The CDR3 reads CASSNPEGQRNQPQHF. The DNA for the CDR3 is TGTGCCAGTAGTAATCCGGAGGGACAGCGCAATCAGCCCCAGCATTTT.

This sequence joins TRBV9 and TRBJ1-1, with D possibly TRBD1 on 6 matching bases. This CDR3 is built from 12 residues. CDR1 is SGDLS, CDR2 YYNGEE, per germline. Trimming shortened V by 3 bases and J by 10 bases, and 13 bases separated the two germline ends. The DNA of the CDR3 is TGTGCCAGCAGCGCCCCAGGGGTCTCAGCTTTCTTT. It is translated as CASSAPGVSAFF.

The V call is TRBV11-1, the J call TRBJ1-1, with 9 positions matching TRBD1. CDR3 length: 15 amino acids. After removal of 4 bases from V and 7 bases from J, the junction contained 10 bases not matched to a gene. The germline gives CDR1 SGHAT, CDR2 FQDESV (reference sequence). The CDR3: CASSSKVTGGDEAFF. The CDR3 DNA reads as TGTGCCAGCAGCTCAAAGGTCACAGGGGGCGATGAAGCTTTCTTT.

V usage is TRBV7-8 and J usage is TRBJ2-7; no reliable D call. The CDR3 is 14 residues long. Deletions cut 2 bases from V and 3 bases from J, with 11 bases between. Germline assignment: CDR1 SGHVS and CDR2 FQNEAQ. CDR3 nucleotides: TGTGCCAGCAGCTTAACAGCCAGAGTCTACGAGCAGTACGTC. Translation: CASSLTARVYEQYV.

J is TRBJ2-6 and V is TRBV4-1; 11 nucleotides match TRBD2. Trimming removed 0 bases from V and 1 base from J; junction bases left unmatched: 11. The CDR3 consists of 21 residues. The germline gives CDR1 MGHRA, CDR2 YSYEKL. The CDR3 region is CASSQDRAGVAGGSGANVLTF. Written as DNA, the CDR3 is TGCGCCAGCAGCCAAGATCGCGCAGGGGTAGCGGGAGGGTCTGGGGCCAACGTCCTGACTTTC.

The chain combines TRBV7-3 with TRBJ2-1; TRBD1 agrees at 10 bases. Trimming removed 2 bases from V and 6 bases from J; junction bases left unmatched: 1. Germline CDR1 SGHTA, CDR2 FQGTGA. This CDR3 region has 14 residues. The CDR3 coding sequence is TGTGCCAGCAGCTTAGGGACAGGGGCCAATGAGCAGTTCTTC. Translating gives CASSLGTGANEQFF.

The J gene is TRBJ2-3, the V gene TRBV2; unclear D gene. CDR1 is SNHLY, CDR2 FYNNEI, per germline. V lost 8 bases and J 2 bases, leaving 14 bases between the germline ends. The CDR3 consists of 14 residues. CDR3 amino acids: CASQTGGYTDTQYF. The CDR3 DNA sequence: TGTGCCAGCCAGACTGGCGGCTACACAGATACGCAGTATTTT. Full variable domain (missing parts from reference TRBV2 and TRBJ2-3): EPEVTQTPSHQVTQMGQEVILRCVPISNHLYFYWYRQILGQKVEFLVSFYNNEISEKSEIFDDQFSVERPDGSNFTLKIRSTKLEDSAMYFCASQTGGYTDTQYFGPGTRLTVL.

The genes are TRBV6-6 and TRBJ2-5; no clear D. This CDR3 contains 12 residues. Trimming removed 5 bases at V and 10 bases at J, with 14 bases between. The V gene's germline CDR1 is MNHNY and CDR2 SVGAGI (reference sequence). CDR3 amino acids: CASSRYGVNQYF. The DNA of the CDR3 is TGTGCCAGCAGTAGGTATGGAGTAAACCAGTACTTC.

This clone was found once. The V gene is TRBV10-3, the J gene TRBJ1-1; D is possibly TRBD1 (6 bases). The CDR3 runs 13 residues. Trimming took 0 bases from V and 7 from J, leaving 9 bases between them. Germline CDR1 reads ENHRY; CDR2 reads SYGVKD. CDR3 sequence: CAISESGGGEAFF. DNA for the CDR3: TGTGCCATCAGTGAGTCAGGGGGGGGTGAAGCTTTCTTT.

This clone was picked up a small number of times. The chain carries TRBV7-3 and TRBJ2-3; 14 nucleotides line up with TRBD2. Germline CDR1 reads SGHTA; CDR2 reads FQGTGA. The CDR3 is 18 amino acids. V lost 5 bases, J lost 1 base, and 8 bases stayed unmatched. CDR3 bases: TGTGCCAGCAGCGCGGGACTAGCGGGAGTAGGGCGCACAGATACGCAGTATTTT. Its protein is CASSAGLAGVGRTDTQYF. The entire variable domain, with the rest obtained from reference TRBV7-3 and TRBJ2-3, is as follows: GAGVSQTPSNKVTEKGKYVELRCDPISGHTALYWYRQSLGQGPEFLIYFQGTGAADDSGLPNDRFFAVRPEGSVSTLKIQRTERGDSAVYLCASSAGLAGVGRTDTQYFGPGTRLTVL.

The chain is built from TRBV4-1 and TRBJ2-1; 13 bases match TRBD2. The length of the CDR3 is 17 residues. The junction had 9 bases not matched to a gene; V was cut back by 2 bases and J by 8 bases. Germline values: CDR1 MGHRA, CDR2 YSYEKL. The CDR3 region is CASSQHMTSGRIDEQFF. The CDR3 coding sequence is TGCGCCAGCAGCCAACATATGACTAGCGGGAGGATCGATGAGCAGTTCTTC.

The chain joins TRBV29-1 to TRBJ2-3; TRBD1 matches at 9 bases. The CDR3 spans 14 residues. Per the germline V gene, CDR1 is SQVTM and CDR2 is ANQGSEA. With V trimmed by 7 bases and J by 4 bases, 9 bases remained unmatched. CDR3 sequence: CSGGQGRGADTQYF. The CDR3 DNA reads TGCAGCGGGGGACAGGGAAGGGGAGCAGATACGCAGTATTTT.

This clone has only one observation. The V gene is TRBV10-3, the J gene TRBJ2-2; the D gene is possibly TRBD2 (5 bases). Germline V lookup: CDR1 ENHRY, CDR2 SYGVKD. Trimming pared 2 bases from V and 5 bases from J, leaving 9 bases between. The CDR3 runs to 14 residues. The CDR3 reads CAISELRDTGELFF. DNA for the CDR3: TGTGCCATCAGTGAGCTGAGGGATACCGGGGAGCTGTTTTTT.

This sequence joins TRBV27 and TRBJ2-3; no clear D gene. Germline V gene sequence: CDR1 MNHEY, CDR2 SMNVEV (reference sequence). V shed 3 bases and J shed 5 bases, with 15 bases lying between them. CDR3 length equals 15 residues. CDR3 bases: TGTGCCAGCAGTTTCGTCCCTATGACACGAGATACGCAGTATTTT. Translated, it gives CASSFVPMTRDTQYF.

V gene TRBV5-4 combines with J gene TRBJ2-2; tentatively, D is TRBD2 (5 bases). The V gene's germline CDR1 is SGHNT and CDR2 YYREEE (reference sequence). The CDR3 covers 16 residues. With 0 bases removed from V and 1 base from J, the gap between germline ends came to 10 bases. CDR3 loop: CASSLGGLMNTGELFF. The CDR3 DNA is TGTGCCAGCAGCTTGGGCGGACTGATGAACACCGGGGAGCTGTTTTTT. The full variable domain, its missing parts supplied by reference TRBV5-4 and TRBJ2-2, is ETGVTQSPTHLIKTRGQQVTLRCSSQSGHNTVSWYQQALGQGPQFIFQYYREEENGRGNFPPRFSGLQFPNYSSELNVNALELDDSALYLCASSLGGLMNTGELFFGEGSRLTVL.

The genes are TRBV14 and TRBJ2-3, with 8 bases matching TRBD1. The CDR3 totals 12 residues. The V and J ends lost 8 bases and 4 bases, in that order; junction bases with no gene match: 2. The germline V gene encodes CDR1 SGHDN and CDR2 FVKESK. The CDR3 DNA reads TGTGCCAGCGGGACAGGACCAGATACGCAGTATTTT. Translation gives CASGTGPDTQYF. The complete variable domain, with remaining parts taken from reference TRBV14 and TRBJ2-3, reads EAGVTQFPSHSVIEKGQTVTLRCDPISGHDNLYWYRRVMGKEIKFLLHFVKESKQDESGMPNNRFLAERTGGTYSTLKVQPAELEDSGVYFCASGTGPDTQYFGPGTRLTVL.

The chain carries TRBV11-2 and TRBJ2-1; 14 nucleotides match TRBD2. J gave up 3 bases and V 4 bases, and 8 bases lay outside the gene matches. The V gene's germline CDR1 is SGHAT and CDR2 FQNNGV. The CDR3 is 18 amino acids. CDR3 loop: CASSSGTSGSYYYNEQFF. Here the CDR3 DNA reads TGTGCCAGCAGCTCCGGGACTAGCGGGAGTTATTACTACAATGAGCAGTTCTTC. Based on the CDR3 plus reference TRBV11-2 and TRBJ2-1, the full variable domain is EAGVAQSPRYKIIEKRQSVAFWCNPISGHATLYWYQQILGQGPKLLIQFQNNGVVDDSQLPKDRFSAERLKGVDSTLKIQPAKLEDSAVYLCASSSGTSGSYYYNEQFFGPGTRLTVL.

This clone has just a few counts. The chain uses TRBV29-1 and TRBJ2-5, with 10 bases fitting TRBD2. The CDR3 is made up of 14 amino acids. The germline gives CDR1 SQVTM, CDR2 ANQGSEA. V lost 7 bases to trimming and J lost 2 bases; unmatched junction nucleotides: 7. The CDR3 DNA is TGCAGCGCCACCGGGACTAGCGCACAAGAGACCCAGTACTTC. Its translation: CSATGTSAQETQYF. Full variable domain (rest looked up from reference TRBV29-1 and TRBJ2-5): SAVISQKPSRDICQRGTSLTIQCQVDSQVTMMFWYRQQPGQSLTLIATANQGSEATYESGFVIDKFPISRPNLTFSTLTVSNMSPEDSSIYLCSATGTSAQETQYFGPGTRLLVL.

V is TRBV3-1 (or the pseudogene TRBV3-2) and J is TRBJ1-2, with 10 bases fitting TRBD1. Germline values: CDR1 LGHDT, CDR2 YNNKEL (reference sequence). This CDR3 contains 14 residues. Unmatched junction bases numbered 7, after V lost 8 bases and J lost 4 bases. DNA for the CDR3: TGTGCCAGCGGACAGGGGGAAAGAGGCTATGGCTACACCTTC. Encoded protein: CASGQGERGYGYTF.

The V and J genes are TRBV30 and TRBJ1-5; possibly TRBD1 for D (5 bases). V was trimmed by 0 bases and J by 6 bases, leaving 9 bases between them. The CDR3 consists of 13 residues. Germline CDR1 reads GTSNPN; CDR2 reads SVGIG (reference sequence). The CDR3, as DNA: TGTGCCTGGAGTGTACACCAGGGTCAGCCCCAGCATTTT. It codes for CAWSVHQGQPQHF.